The source of this T cell receptor beta chain is a study of vaccination and CD4 T cells after COVID-19. Points on this clonotype: The antigen is undetermined.

Cultured CD4+ T-cell DNA underwent Oncomine TCR Beta short-read sequencing. Genomic DNA was drawn out of CD4+ T cells grown in culture. TCRdb processed the PCR reads anew with MiXCR; each CDR3 protein has one entry. The table has 9,500 to 13,000 distinct CDR3 sequences, about 30% seen once. The V gene lost 2 bases and the J gene lost 0 bases, with 2 bases spanning the gap. The CDR3 contains 14 residues. Germline assignment: CDR1 SGHTA and CDR2 FQGNSA. The sample's treatment: approximately nine-day PBMC culture with coronavirus spike peptide pools or control peptides (ViraFEST assay). CD4+ T cells that came from the unexposed donor were collected before the COVID-19 pandemic (2011-2018).

This chain joins TRBV7-2 and TRBJ1-6; no definite D call. The sequenced sample was CD4+ T cells from blood, cultured in vitro. This sequence was found in a human donor in good health. Here the CDR3 reads CASSLTSYNSPLHF. CDR3 in DNA: TGTGCCAGCAGCTTAACCTCCTATAATTCACCCCTCCACTTT.